These 26 T cell receptor beta chains were all obtained from the same sample, sequenced in a study of cytomegalovirus exposure and HLA in healthy donors. The PCR had 60 Vbeta and 13 Jbeta primers. Clones were sequenced by immunoSEQ multiplex PCR, and TCRdb holds only the in-frame ones, with some missing. This sample has 200,000 or so clones, with less than 90% found just once. The sequencing sample was made of PBMCs. These receptors were collected from a boy aged 10-17 years in good health and CMV-seronegative.

The chain is built from TRBV11-3 and TRBJ2-1, with TRBD1 matching 7 bases. The CDR3 spans 14 residues. After removal of 1 base from V and 6 bases from J, the junction contained 3 bases not matched to a gene. Per germline, CDR1 SGHNT and CDR2 YENEEA. In DNA form, the CDR3 reads TGTGCCAGCAGCTTAGCTACAGGGGCCAATGAGCAGTTCTTC. Translation gives CASSLATGANEQFF. Full variable domain (outside the CDR3, taken from reference TRBV11-3 and TRBJ2-1): EAGVVQSPRYKIIEKKQPVAFWCNPISGHNTLYWYLQNLGQGPELLIRYENEEAVDDSQLPKDRFSAERLKGVDSTLKIQPAELGDSAVYLCASSLATGANEQFFGPGTRLTVL.

The chain is built from TRBV20-1 and TRBJ2-1; no clear D. The germline V gene has CDR1 DFQATT and CDR2 SNEGSKA (reference sequence). The CDR3 length is 11 residues. Trimming left V 5 bases short and J 10 bases short, with 12 bases between. The CDR3 region has the DNA TGCAGTGCTCCCAGGCAGTTGGAGCAGTTCTTC. Translated: CSAPRQLEQFF.

The chain uses TRBV23-1 and TRBJ1-5, with TRBD1 identical over 7 bases. TRBV23-1 is designated an ORF whose function remains uncertain. This CDR3 has 16 residues. Germline trimming cut 1 base from V and 0 bases from J; bases unmatched to any gene: 3. This chain's CDR3 is CASSQLTGDSNQPQHF. DNA of the CDR3: TGCGCCAGCAGTCAATTAACAGGGGATAGCAATCAGCCCCAGCATTTT.

The rearrangement links TRBV29-1 to TRBJ2-7; D is perhaps TRBD1 (5 bases). The CDR3 length is 13 residues. V lost 6 bases and J 6 bases, leaving 18 bases between the germline ends. Germline CDR1 is SQVTM and CDR2 is ANQGSEA. The CDR3, as DNA: TGCAGCGTCCAAACCCAGGGTCCGGCCGAGCAGTACTTC. It specifies CSVQTQGPAEQYF.

V is TRBV6-4 and J is TRBJ2-1, with a tentative D call TRBD1 (6 bases). The CDR3 totals 16 residues. V dropped 0 bases and J dropped 2 bases, with 11 bases sitting between them. Germline V lookup: CDR1 MRHNA, CDR2 SNTAGT. The DNA for the CDR3 is TGTGCCAGCAGTGACTCACCCGAGGGGGCCTACAATGAGCAGTTCTTC. Its protein product is CASSDSPEGAYNEQFF.

This clone was seen just once. The chain recombines TRBV30 with TRBJ1-3; 7 bases align to TRBD1. This CDR3 contains 15 residues. Germline CDR1 reads GTSNPN; CDR2 reads SVGIG (reference sequence). The junction had 6 bases not matched to a gene; V was cut back by 2 bases and J by 2 bases. The CDR3 loop is CAWSHEDRTGNTIYF. The CDR3 nucleotides are TGTGCCTGGAGTCACGAGGACAGGACTGGAAACACCATATATTTT.

The rearrangement links TRBV30 to TRBJ1-3; D is undetermined. CDR1 GTSNPN and CDR2 SVGIG come from the germline V gene (reference sequence). There are 16 residues in the CDR3. V lost 4 bases to trimming and J lost 0 bases, with 16 bases between them. DNA for the CDR3: TGTGCCTGGACCCTTCGAGGAGTGAACTCTGGAAACACCATATATTTT. Translated: CAWTLRGVNSGNTIYF.

The V call is TRBV7-3, the J call TRBJ2-3; 8 bases are shared with TRBD2. The CDR3 contains 15 residues. The ends lost 4 bases at V and 2 bases at J; junction bases unmatched: 5. Germline CDR1 is SGHTA and CDR2 is FQGTGA. The CDR3 is CASSYTGGATDTQYF. The CDR3, as DNA: TGTGCCAGCAGCTATACCGGGGGGGCCACAGATACGCAGTATTTT.

In DNA form, the CDR3 reads TGTGCCAGCAGCCCGGGACAGATCAGTCAGCCCCAGCATTTT. This codes for CASSPGQISQPQHF. The rearrangement joins TRBV7-9 to TRBJ1-5, with TRBD1 matching over 7 bases. The trim removed 5 bases at V and 6 bases at J, leaving 7 bases unmatched. The length of the CDR3 is 14 residues. CDR1 SEHNR and CDR2 FQNEAQ come from the germline V gene (reference sequence).

J is TRBJ2-7 and V is TRBV9; 7 bases match TRBD2. CDR1 is SGDLS and CDR2 is YYNGEE in the germline V gene. Trimming cost V 2 bases and J 5 bases; bases outside gene matches: 7. The CDR3 extends over 14 amino acids. CDR3 in DNA: TGTGCCAGCAGCGTTAGCGGGTCTCTGGACGAGCAGTACTTC. Translation: CASSVSGSLDEQYF.

The DNA for the CDR3 is TGTGCCAGCAGCTTAGAGAGGGTAACCAGGCTATCCTACGAGCAGTACTTC. Translated, it gives CASSLERVTRLSYEQYF. This chain links TRBV7-6 with TRBJ2-7; weak D call: TRBD2 (5 bases). Germline V gene sequence: CDR1 SGHVS, CDR2 FNYEAQ. Trimming took 1 base from V and 1 from J, leaving 17 bases between them. This CDR3 contains 17 residues.

The V and J genes are TRBV7-8 and TRBJ1-2; possible D gene TRBD1, 5 bases. This CDR3 contains 14 residues. Germline V lookup: CDR1 SGHVS, CDR2 FQNEAQ. V lost 1 base and J lost 9, with 15 bases in between. DNA of the CDR3: TGTGCCAGCAGCTTAGAGACGACAGTTTCCAGCTACACCTTC. Translation gives CASSLETTVSSYTF.

The V and J genes are TRBV6-5 and TRBJ2-3; D is possibly TRBD1 (5 bases). This CDR3 has 14 residues. Germline CDR1 and CDR2: MNHEY and SVGAGI. The V end was cut by 4 bases, the J end by 0 bases, with 8 bases between. CDR3 coding DNA: TGTGCCAGCAGTTCGACAGCAAGCACAGATACGCAGTATTTT. Protein sequence: CASSSTASTDTQYF.

The chain employs TRBV19 and TRBJ2-2; D might be TRBD2 (6 bases). Germline-derived CDR1 and CDR2 are LNHDA and SQIVND (reference sequence). The germline V and J ends were trimmed by 11 bases and 0 bases, with 13 bases remaining between them. This CDR3 has 14 amino acids. The CDR3 loop is CASQTGANTGELFF. CDR3 coding DNA: TGTGCCTCTCAAACGGGGGCGAACACCGGGGAGCTGTTTTTT.

The chain links TRBV28 to TRBJ1-1; the D gene is possibly TRBD1 (6 bases). The CDR3 is made up of 13 amino acids. With 11 bases removed from V and 0 bases from J, the gap between germline ends came to 13 bases. Germline loops: CDR1 MDHEN, CDR2 SYDVKM. The CDR3 DNA reads as TGTGCCGGGGGGGGGCGGATGAACACTGAAGCTTTCTTT. This sequence encodes CAGGGRMNTEAFF.

The chain is built from TRBV10-3 and TRBJ2-3; 14 bases are shared with TRBD2. The trim removed 0 bases at V and 0 bases at J, leaving 5 bases unmatched. CDR3 length: 19 amino acids. Germline loops: CDR1 ENHRY, CDR2 SYGVKD. CDR3 DNA sequence: TGTGCCATCAGTGAGTCGGGACTAGCGGGGGCCACCAGCACAGATACGCAGTATTTT. Protein sequence: CAISESGLAGATSTDTQYF.

The chain couples TRBV2 to TRBJ2-2; D is undetermined. Trimming took 5 bases from V and 6 from J, leaving 7 bases between them. CDR3 length: 12 residues. Germline values: CDR1 SNHLY, CDR2 FYNNEI. CDR3 region: CASSTYPGELFF. For the CDR3, the DNA is TGTGCCAGCAGTACCTACCCCGGGGAGCTGTTTTTT.

This clone was recorded a few times. The chain links TRBV6-6 to TRBJ2-7; perhaps TRBD2 as D (5 bases). The V end was cut by 0 bases, the J end by 7 bases, with 16 bases between. This CDR3 has 15 residues. CDR1 and CDR2 (germline): MNHNY, SVGAGI (reference sequence). The CDR3 loop reads CASSYSGRTSGEQYF. DNA of the CDR3: TGTGCCAGCAGTTACTCGGGAAGGACTTCGGGAGAGCAGTACTTC.

The gene calls are TRBV5-1 and TRBJ1-1; D may be TRBD1 (5 bases). Trimming left V 4 bases short and J 2 bases short, with 12 bases between. Looked up from germline, CDR1 is SGHRS and CDR2 is YFSETQ. The CDR3 consists of 14 residues. CDR3 amino acids: CASSRGDSNTEAFF. Written as DNA, the CDR3 is TGCGCCAGCAGCAGAGGGGACTCCAACACTGAAGCTTTCTTT.

The chain is built from TRBV6-5 and TRBJ2-1; D might be TRBD1 (6 bases). The CDR3 extends over 15 amino acids. V lost 5 bases and J 6 bases, leaving 17 bases between the germline ends. Germline V gene data show CDR1 as MNHEY and CDR2 as SVGAGI. This CDR3 reads CASSIYREKGNEQFF. CDR3 nucleotide sequence: TGTGCCAGCAGTATCTACAGGGAAAAGGGCAATGAGCAGTTCTTC.

V is TRBV9 and J is TRBJ2-4; maybe TRBD1 (6 bases). V was cut by 6 bases and J by 0 bases, with 19 bases left in between. The CDR3 runs to 17 residues. Germline V gene lookup returns CDR1 SGDLS and CDR2 YYNGEE. CDR3 in DNA: TGTGCCAGCAAGGGTCCAGGGGTAAATGTAGCCAAAAACATTCAGTACTTC. Translation gives CASKGPGVNVAKNIQYF. The whole variable domain, filled in from reference TRBV9 and TRBJ2-4, reads DSGVTQTPKHLITATGQRVTLRCSPRSGDLSVYWYQQSLDQGLQFLIQYYNGEERAKGNILERFSAQQFPDLHSELNLSSLELGDSALYFCASKGPGVNVAKNIQYFGAGTRLSVL.

This clone was seen a handful of times. V gene TRBV2 combines with J gene TRBJ1-1; D perhaps matches TRBD1 (5 bases). V lost 3 bases and J 1 base, leaving 9 bases between the germline ends. This CDR3 has 14 residues. Germline CDR1 SNHLY, CDR2 FYNNEI. This CDR3 reads CASSERGTNTEAFF. The CDR3 nucleotides read TGTGCCAGCAGTGAGCGGGGCACGAACACTGAAGCTTTCTTT.

The J gene is TRBJ2-3, the V gene TRBV5-1; 7 positions match TRBD2. The germline gives CDR1 SGHRS, CDR2 YFSETQ. The ends lost 0 bases at V and 4 bases at J; junction bases unmatched: 5. The CDR3 is 15 amino acids. The CDR3 reads CASSLVSGGSDTQYF. CDR3 coding DNA: TGCGCCAGCAGCTTGGTTTCGGGAGGATCAGATACGCAGTATTTT.

V is TRBV6-5 and J is TRBJ2-6, with D possibly TRBD2 on 7 matching bases. Germline CDR1 MNHEY, CDR2 SVGAGI. V lost 8 bases, J lost 0 bases, and 11 bases lay in between. The CDR3 length is 15 residues. CDR3 amino acids: CASVGGPSGANVLTF. DNA for the CDR3: TGTGCCAGCGTGGGGGGGCCCTCTGGGGCCAACGTCCTGACTTTC.

The chain joins TRBV5-1 to TRBJ2-2; no firm D call. The length of the CDR3 is 13 residues. Germline V gene sequence: CDR1 SGHRS, CDR2 YFSETQ. Trimming cost V 4 bases and J 5 bases, with 9 bases left between them. As DNA, the CDR3 is TGCGCCAGCAGCCCAGACGGGACCGGGGAGCTGTTTTTT. Its protein product is CASSPDGTGELFF.

The chain links TRBV27 to TRBJ2-1, with TRBD2 matching over 10 bases. Germline lookup yields CDR1 MNHEY and CDR2 SMNVEV (reference sequence). Trimming at V came to 6 bases and at J to 6 bases, leaving 5 bases not matched to a gene. The CDR3 contains 14 residues. CDR3 nucleotide sequence: TGTGCCAGCAGATTACTAGCGGGGACCAATGAGCAGTTCTTC. This gives the protein CASRLLAGTNEQFF.